The subject of this entry is one T cell receptor beta chain. The antigen remains undetermined. This specimen belongs to a study of long-term antiretroviral therapy in people with HIV. Study-level results: Older ART regimens were possibly in use when the blood was collected between about 2004 and 2018. When set beside controls, HIV repertoires had CDR3 length ranges that were narrower.

This was the immunoSEQ v3.0 assay at survey level. Samples were sequenced targeting roughly 40,000-55,000 T-cell genomes each. The protocol was immunoSEQ multiplex PCR, while the TCRdb copy is restricted to in-frame clones and leaves out a portion. The sample contains roughly 24,000 clones, more than 70% of which appear only once. Germline trimming cut 3 bases from V and 5 bases from J; bases unmatched to any gene: 14. The CDR3 extends over 17 amino acids. Germline loops: CDR1 ENHRY, CDR2 SYGVKD. The source of this sequence is a middle-aged man with HIV. The V and J genes are TRBV10-3 and TRBJ2-5; 8 nucleotides line up with TRBD2. The specimen comprised unsorted PBMCs, sampled 4.7 to 5 years after starting antiretroviral therapy. The CDR3 region has the DNA TGTGCCATCAGTGACCCGTCCGGGACTAGATTAAGGGAGACCCAGTACTTC. As protein: CAISDPSGTRLRETQYF.